This T cell receptor (beta chain) was documented in a study of blood T cell repertoires in COVID-19. Germline V CDR1 and CDR2: SQVTM, ANQGSEA. The J segment lost 3 bases and the V segment lost 4 bases, leaving 8 bases of the junction unmatched. CDR3 size: 15 residues. Profiling relied on immunoSEQ multiplex PCR, and the TCRdb table lists in-frame clones only, not all of them. Found here are around 97,000 clones, around 90% of them singletons; the top ten hold roughly 3.5%. This clonotype was sampled from a human donor in a cohort sampled during active COVID-19. This chain uses TRBV29-1 with TRBJ2-3, with 9 bases fitting TRBD2. Sequenced sample: peripheral blood. This CDR3 reads CSVVASGTGTDTQYF. CDR3 nucleotide sequence: TGCAGCGTTGTGGCTAGCGGGACGGGGACAGATACGCAGTATTTT.